This TCR beta chain emerged from a study of metastatic and nonmetastatic thyroid tumors. Findings of the study overall: TCR beta diversity was reportedly significantly higher in malignant thyroid tumors than benign nodules, in blood and tumor.

Germline V gives CDR1 MNHEY, CDR2 SMNVEV (reference sequence). The trim removed 6 bases at V and 2 bases at J, leaving 10 bases unmatched. The CDR3 has 16 amino acids. TCRdb re-analyzed the PCR reads using MiXCR. The sample shows around 45,000 clones, 3% to 3.5% of them seen only once. No patient received treatment before thyroid surgery. Remarks on this clone: The antigen is not known.

V is TRBV27 and J is TRBJ2-1, with 7 bases identical to TRBD2. The sequence was obtained from a female donor with papillary thyroid cancer or a benign thyroid nodule (not recorded which). Some clones in this sample may be carry-over from other donors' samples. Sample: blood. CDR3 nucleotide sequence: TGTGCCAGCAGCCCGGGGGAGGGGAGAACCTACAATGAGCAGTTCTTC. This sequence encodes CASSPGEGRTYNEQFF.